These 6 T cell receptor beta chains came from one sample sequenced in a study of long-term antiretroviral therapy in people with HIV. Version v3.0 of the immunoSEQ assay ran at survey level. The method was immunoSEQ multiplex PCR; TCRdb's version includes in-frame clones alone and lacks a portion of them. In the table there are about 21,000 clones, around 80% of which are singletons. Sequencing was performed on unsorted PBMCs, taken 1.9 years after starting antiretroviral therapy. All receptors come from a woman between 50 and 59 years old with HIV.

This clone has a handful of counts. The rearrangement links TRBV7-2 to TRBJ2-1, with D possibly being TRBD2 (6 bases). V was clipped by 1 base and J by 2 bases, with 12 bases between them. The CDR3 spans 16 residues. The germline V gene encodes CDR1 SGHTA and CDR2 FQGNSA. Here the CDR3 DNA reads TGTGCCAGCAGCTTAGGATTTGCGGGGCCCTACAATGAGCAGTTCTTC. Its translation: CASSLGFAGPYNEQFF.

This clone was seen only a few times. The chain uses TRBV5-4 and TRBJ2-1, with a possible D match to TRBD1 (6 bases). The CDR3 has 15 residues. V lost 3 bases to trimming and J lost 3 bases, with 13 bases between them. Germline CDR1 and CDR2: SGHNT and YYREEE (reference sequence). The DNA of the CDR3 is TGTGCCAGCAGCTGGGCCGGGACACACTACAATGAGCAGTTCTTC. Translation: CASSWAGTHYNEQFF.

The chain combines TRBV6-5 with TRBJ1-2, with a tentative D call TRBD1 (6 bases). Germline V gene sequence: CDR1 MNHEY, CDR2 SVGAGI. V was shortened by 6 bases and J by 8 bases, with 22 bases between the two germline ends. This CDR3 is 15 amino acids long. The CDR3 region has the DNA TGTGCCAGCAGGAGAAACAGGGAAGGGAGGTCAGGCTACACCTTC. Protein sequence: CASRRNREGRSGYTF.

The chain employs TRBV7-8 and TRBJ1-4; 9 positions agree with TRBD1. J gave up 7 bases and V 5 bases, and 8 bases lay outside the gene matches. The CDR3 is made up of 15 amino acids. Germline V gene data show CDR1 as SGHVS and CDR2 as FQNEAQ. DNA for the CDR3: TGTGCCAGCAGCCCGCTACAGGGGGCTGGTGAAAAACTGTTTTTT. Its translation: CASSPLQGAGEKLFF.

V is TRBV4-2 and J is TRBJ2-3, with 9 bases lining up with TRBD2. This CDR3 is built from 17 residues. V shed 1 base and J 2 bases; nucleotides not matched to a gene: 7. The germline V gene encodes CDR1 LGHNA and CDR2 YNFKEQ. The CDR3 sequence: CASSQGRGGPFTDTQYF. CDR3 bases: TGTGCCAGCAGCCAAGGGCGGGGGGGACCCTTCACAGATACGCAGTATTTT.

J is TRBJ2-1 and V is TRBV5-1; 10 nucleotides agree with TRBD2. The CDR3 runs 19 residues. Germline loops: CDR1 SGHRS, CDR2 YFSETQ. Trimming cost V 0 bases and J 1 base; bases outside gene matches: 10. CDR3 amino acids: CASSLAPSGGSGSYNEQFF. As DNA, the CDR3 is TGCGCCAGCAGCTTGGCGCCTAGCGGGGGATCGGGGTCCTACAATGAGCAGTTCTTC.